This T cell receptor beta chain was identified in a study of T cells in Graves' hyperthyroidism and ophthalmopathy. Whole-study context: Peripheral blood specimens were obtained at initial diagnosis, prior to any treatment.

Each diagnosis drew on symptoms, thyroxine, TRAb, thyroid ultrasound and orbital computed tomography findings. Regarding the study as a whole: A model of 13 V-J pairs discriminated ophthalmopathy from stable hyperthyroidism. Most expanded thyroid clonotypes above 0.001 recurred in blood.

Researchers amplified the TCR beta CDR3 regions from RNA transcripts. In the first-round RT-PCR of the TCR CDR3, the HTBI primer set was used. TCRdb analysed the multiplex PCR reads with MiXCR anew, one entry per CDR3 protein. Here the sample spans hundreds of thousands of distinct CDR3 sequences, around 14% being singletons. This clonotype was seen a handful of times. Its specificity is unknown. Sequenced sample: blood. The sequence derives from a woman aged 25 to 39 with Graves' hyperthyroidism.

CDR3 bases: TGTGCCAGCAGCTTAAAGATCGGGGCCCAGTACTTC. Amino acid sequence: CASSLKIGAQYF. The chain couples TRBV7-2 to TRBJ2-5, with a tentative D call TRBD2 (5 bases). Per the germline V gene, CDR1 is SGHTA and CDR2 is FQGNSA. Between the trimmed V and J ends, which lost 2 bases and 9 bases, there was a span of 10 bases. The CDR3 spans 12 residues.